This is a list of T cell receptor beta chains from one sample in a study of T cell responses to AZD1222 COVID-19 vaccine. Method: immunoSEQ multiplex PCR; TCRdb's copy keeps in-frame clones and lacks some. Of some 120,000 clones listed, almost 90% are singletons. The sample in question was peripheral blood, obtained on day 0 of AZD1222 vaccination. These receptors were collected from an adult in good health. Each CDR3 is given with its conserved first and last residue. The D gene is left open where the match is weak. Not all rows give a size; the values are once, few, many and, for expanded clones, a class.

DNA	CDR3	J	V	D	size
TGTGCCAGCAGCTTCCAAACAGGGAGGACTGAAGCTTTCTTT	CASSFQTGRTEAFF	TRBJ1-1	TRBV7-8	.	.
TGTGCCAGCAGCACTGCGGGGGCTCGAGAGACCCAGTACTTC	CASSTAGARETQYF	TRBJ2-5	TRBV5-6	.	.
TGTGCCAGCACCTCAGGGGCAGTTCCAATACACACCGGGGAGCTGTTTTTT	CASTSGAVPIHTGELFF	TRBJ2-2	TRBV28	.	once
TGTGCCAGCTCACTCTGGGGGGGACAAGGACTGAACACTGAAGCTTTCTTT	CASSLWGGQGLNTEAFF	TRBJ1-1	TRBV27	.	.
TGTGCCAGCAGTGAAGCGCTTGTTAATACTAACTATGGCTACACCTTC	CASSEALVNTNYGYTF	TRBJ1-2	TRBV2	.	.
TGTGCCAGTAGCCCCTCTTGGACAGGGGTAACTAATGAAAAACTGTTTTTT	CASSPSWTGVTNEKLFF	TRBJ1-4	TRBV19	TRBD1	once
TGCGCCAGCAGCTTGGCCGTAGGGTCAAGAGGCACTGAAGCTTTCTTT	CASSLAVGSRGTEAFF	TRBJ1-1	TRBV5-1	.	.
TGCAGCGTTTATATGAGTTCCCCAGAGGATACGCAGTATTTT	CSVYMSSPEDTQYF	TRBJ2-3	TRBV29-1	.	.
TGCGCCAGCAGTCCCCATGCCCCAGAGATGGAAGATGGCTACACCTTC	CASSPHAPEMEDGYTF	TRBJ1-2	TRBV23-1	.	.
TGTGCCAGCACCACGACAGGTATCTATGGCTACACCTTC	CASTTTGIYGYTF	TRBJ1-2	TRBV12-3/TRBV12-4	.	.
TGTGCCAGCAGCTTAGGATGGGCCGGGGAGCTGTTTTTT	CASSLGWAGELFF	TRBJ2-2	TRBV11-3	.	.
TGCGCCAGCAGCTTGGCCGATCCCTCGAACACTGAAGCTTTCTTT	CASSLADPSNTEAFF	TRBJ1-1	TRBV5-1	.	.
TGTGCCACCCGCCCCCATCAGTCAGGAAGAACTGAAGCTTTCTTT	CATRPHQSGRTEAFF	TRBJ1-1	TRBV19	.	.
TGTGCCAGCAGCTTGAATGTTGGACAGGGGCCCGACTATGGCTACACCTTC	CASSLNVGQGPDYGYTF	TRBJ1-2	TRBV7-2	TRBD1	.
TGTGCCAGCAGCCAAGACCGGCTAGCGGGAGGGTGGGATGAGCAGTTCTTC	CASSQDRLAGGWDEQFF	TRBJ2-1	TRBV14	TRBD2	once
TGCGCCAGCACAGACGGAAACACCATATATTTT	CASTDGNTIYF	TRBJ1-3	TRBV5-1	.	.
TGTGCCAGCAGCACAGCCGCTCGAGCTTCCTACAATGAGCAGTTCTTC	CASSTAARASYNEQFF	TRBJ2-1	TRBV7-3	.	.
TGTGCCAGCAGCACTTATGAGGATACTGAAGCTTTCTTT	CASSTYEDTEAFF	TRBJ1-1	TRBV9	.	.
TGTGCCAGCAGCTTAGTGGGTGCCTACGAGCAGTACTTC	CASSLVGAYEQYF	TRBJ2-7	TRBV7-9	.	once
TGTGCCAGCAGTCTTGACAGGGGAATAGGCGGGGAGCTGTTTTTT	CASSLDRGIGGELFF	TRBJ2-2	TRBV2	TRBD1	once
TGTGCCAGCAGTTTCCCCCGGGGGCGGGGGGATCAGCCCCAGCATTTT	CASSFPRGRGDQPQHF	TRBJ1-5	TRBV6-2/TRBV6-3	.	.
TGTGCCAGCAGCCAGATCGGACAGGGAGGTCGGGAGACCCAGTACTTC	CASSQIGQGGRETQYF	TRBJ2-5	TRBV3-1/TRBV3-2	TRBD1	.
TGTGCCAGCAGCTTATACATGAACACTGAAGCTTTCTTT	CASSLYMNTEAFF	TRBJ1-1	TRBV7-3	.	.
TGTGCCTGGAGGGACAAACGGGGCTACACCTTC	CAWRDKRGYTF	TRBJ1-2	TRBV30	.	once
TGTGCCAGCAGCTTAAGGTTCAACACCGGGGAGCTGTTTTTT	CASSLRFNTGELFF	TRBJ2-2	TRBV7-8	.	.
TGTGCCAGCGGTCCCGGGGGATACTCCCACGAGCAGTACTTC	CASGPGGYSHEQYF	TRBJ2-7	TRBV7-3	.	.
TGTGCCAGCAGCTTTGGGCTAGCGGGAGTGACAGATACGCAGTATTTT	CASSFGLAGVTDTQYF	TRBJ2-3	TRBV7-6	TRBD2	.
TGTGCCAGCAGCCAAGTAGAGACCCAGTACTTC	CASSQVETQYF	TRBJ2-5	TRBV3-1/TRBV3-2	.	.
TGTGCCAGCTCCCTGGGGAGGGCTCAAGAGACCCAGTACTTC	CASSLGRAQETQYF	TRBJ2-5	TRBV18	TRBD2	.
TGCGCCAGCAGCTTGGACGGGTCTCGGAACACTGAAGCTTTCTTT	CASSLDGSRNTEAFF	TRBJ1-1	TRBV5-1	.	.
TGTGCCAGCAATCGTTGGCGAACCTACGAGCAGTACTTC	CASNRWRTYEQYF	TRBJ2-7	TRBV28	.	few
TGTGCCAGCAGTTTATTGTCCAGAGTGGCCATATATTTT	CASSLLSRVAIYF	TRBJ1-3	TRBV28	.	.
TGTGCCAGCAGCTTGGCCGGGGGGAATGAGCAGTTCTTC	CASSLAGGNEQFF	TRBJ2-1	TRBV5-4	TRBD2	.
TGTGCCAGCTCACCACCGGGTCTCGCGGTTATTGAGCAGTTCTTC	CASSPPGLAVIEQFF	TRBJ2-1	TRBV18	.	once